These 14 T cell receptor beta chains share one sample of origin, sequenced in a study of OX40 agonist ivuxolimab in advanced cancers. Data came from immunoSEQ multiplex PCR; TCRdb stores just in-frame clones and leaves some out. The sample gives fewer than 55,000 clones, 80% to 85% of which show up once; 5.5% to 7% is in the top ten. The sequenced sample was CD4+ or CD8+ T cells sorted from blood, obtained in a trial of the OX40 agonist ivuxolimab. Every receptor here comes from an adult with an advanced solid tumor such as melanoma, head and neck, liver or kidney cancer.

This sequence joins TRBV27 and TRBJ1-1; D might be TRBD1 (5 bases). The ends were cut back, 5 bases at V and 0 bases at J, with 19 bases in the middle. From germline, CDR1 is MNHEY and CDR2 SMNVEV (reference sequence). The CDR3 is made up of 17 amino acids. Here the CDR3 DNA reads TGTGCCAGCAGTCCCGGGGCAGGGAGTAGGGTGAACACTGAAGCTTTCTTT. It specifies CASSPGAGSRVNTEAFF.

The J gene is TRBJ1-1, the V gene TRBV6-6; D is unclear. V was trimmed by 2 bases and J by 4 bases, leaving 5 bases between them. The CDR3 is 12 residues long. Germline CDR1 reads MNHNY; CDR2 reads SVGAGI (reference sequence). The CDR3 protein is CASSYEGTEAFF. The CDR3 DNA reads TGTGCCAGCAGTTACGAAGGCACTGAAGCTTTCTTT.

This clone was picked up one time. The J gene is TRBJ2-3, the V gene TRBV7-8, with 9 bases lining up with TRBD1. CDR3 size: 15 residues. V dropped 8 bases and J dropped 6; count of bases not matched to a gene: 12. Germline lookup yields CDR1 SGHVS and CDR2 FQNEAQ. CDR3 DNA: TGTGCCAGCTTACTTACGGGGACAGGGCTTGATACGCAGTATTTT. Its translation: CASLLTGTGLDTQYF.

The rearrangement links TRBV6-1 to TRBJ1-2; no definite D call. V was pared by 7 bases and J by 8 bases, with 20 bases between. Germline lookup yields CDR1 MNHNS and CDR2 SASEGT. This CDR3 region has 14 residues. In DNA form, the CDR3 reads TGTGCCAGCAACCTAAGCTTCCGGTTGGGAGGCTACACCTTC. This encodes CASNLSFRLGGYTF.

This rearrangement joins TRBV11-2 to TRBJ1-4; D is perhaps TRBD1 (5 bases). From germline, CDR1 is SGHAT and CDR2 FQNNGV. CDR3 size: 14 residues. Trimming cost V 3 bases and J 8 bases, with 13 bases left between them. CDR3 coding DNA: TGTGCCAGCAGCTTGTGGCAGGGAGACGAAAAACTGTTTTTT. Amino acids: CASSLWQGDEKLFF.

The chain employs TRBV27 and TRBJ2-1, with a weak D call TRBD2 (5 bases). Germline V gene sequence: CDR1 MNHEY, CDR2 SMNVEV (reference sequence). This CDR3 spans 14 amino acids. V lost 5 bases to trimming and J lost 3 bases, with 11 bases between them. The CDR3 region is CASSPTGVYNEQFF. CDR3 in DNA: TGTGCCAGCAGTCCCACCGGGGTCTACAATGAGCAGTTCTTC.

J is TRBJ1-1 and V is TRBV4-1; maybe TRBD1 (6 bases). Per the germline V gene, CDR1 is MGHRA and CDR2 is YSYEKL. The V end lost 2 bases, the J end lost 0 bases, and 10 bases lay between the germline ends. This CDR3 has 15 amino acids. The CDR3 region has the DNA TGCGCCAGCAGCCAACGGGGGCCGATGAACACTGAAGCTTTCTTT. Protein product: CASSQRGPMNTEAFF.

V gene TRBV4-3 combines with J gene TRBJ1-1; 9 nucleotides agree with TRBD1. The CDR3 length is 13 residues. Trimming took 5 bases from V and 6 from J; bases not matched to a gene: 4. Germline CDR1 reads LGHNA; CDR2 reads YSLEER. This CDR3 is CASSEGQGAEAFF. The CDR3, as DNA: TGCGCCAGCAGCGAGGGACAGGGCGCTGAAGCTTTCTTT.

This sequence joins TRBV5-6 and TRBJ2-1, with a weak D call TRBD2 (5 bases). The CDR3 is 13 residues long. V was trimmed by 0 bases and J by 6 bases, leaving 7 bases between them. The germline V gene has CDR1 SGHDT and CDR2 YYEEEE. The CDR3 sequence: CASSLGRGNEQFF. The CDR3 nucleotides read TGTGCCAGCAGCTTGGGTCGGGGCAATGAGCAGTTCTTC.

V gene TRBV9 combines with J gene TRBJ2-1; 7 bases line up with TRBD1. The germline V gene has CDR1 SGDLS and CDR2 YYNGEE. V lost 4 bases and J lost 0; bases outside the gene matches: 7. CDR3 length: 16 amino acids. DNA of the CDR3: TGTGCCAGCAGCCTCGGGACAGACGTCTCCTACAATGAGCAGTTCTTC. This encodes CASSLGTDVSYNEQFF.

The rearrangement links TRBV6-5 to TRBJ2-7, with a weak D call TRBD1 (6 bases). Germline CDR1 reads MNHEY; CDR2 reads SVGAGI. The CDR3 contains 14 residues. This CDR3 is CAISETGSSYEQYV. CDR3 in DNA: TGTGCCATCAGTGAGACAGGCAGCTCCTACGAGCAGTACGTC.

The chain combines TRBV7-9 with TRBJ2-7; D is unclear. The CDR3 totals 13 residues. The ends were cut back, 1 base at V and 5 bases at J, with 9 bases in the middle. Germline loops: CDR1 SEHNR, CDR2 FQNEAQ (reference sequence). The CDR3 region has the DNA TGTGCCAGCAGCTTAGACCCGAGAAACGAGCAGTACTTC. It codes for CASSLDPRNEQYF.

The sample holds a few counts of this clone. The rearrangement links TRBV7-8 to TRBJ2-1, with D perhaps given as TRBD1 or TRBD2 (5 bases each). The CDR3 has 13 residues. In germline, CDR1 is SGHVS, CDR2 FQNEAQ. V lost 2 bases, J lost 12 bases, and 14 bases lay in between. This chain's CDR3 is CASSLPQVEGQFF. The CDR3 DNA sequence: TGTGCCAGCAGCTTACCACAGGTAGAGGGGCAGTTCTTC.

The chain joins TRBV7-9 to TRBJ1-1; D unresolved. Per germline, CDR1 SEHNR and CDR2 FQNEAQ (reference sequence). V dropped 5 bases and J dropped 8 bases, with 6 bases sitting between them. CDR3 length: 10 residues. CDR3 DNA: TGTGCCAGCAGCCCGGCAGAAGCTTTCTTT. Residues: CASSPAEAFF.